Presented here are 22 T cell receptor beta chains from one specimen sequenced in a study of graft-versus-host responses after intestinal transplantation. TCRdb keeps only in-frame clones here, not all; method: immunoSEQ multiplex PCR. The sample lists some 120,000 clones; around 94% were seen once. What these receptors recognize is not known. The starting material was unstimulated CD8+ T cells sorted from spleen or lymph node cells, obtained before transplant. The receptors were gathered from a human donor who was the organ donor for an intestinal transplant.

The chain couples TRBV5-1 to TRBJ1-3; TRBD1 aligns across 9 bases. The CDR3 loop spans 20 amino acids. The germline V gene encodes CDR1 SGHRS and CDR2 YFSETQ. The ends lost 0 bases at V and 4 bases at J; junction bases unmatched: 17. The CDR3 DNA is TGCGCCAGCAGCTTGGGTACAGGGGGCACGATGTTCCAGGGAGGAAACACCATATATTTT. It is translated as CASSLGTGGTMFQGGNTIYF.

The chain recombines TRBV5-1 with TRBJ2-2, with D possibly being TRBD1 or TRBD2 (7 bases each). Looked up from germline, CDR1 is SGHRS and CDR2 is YFSETQ. V lost 4 bases and J lost 5, with 15 bases in between. The CDR3 spans 15 residues. This CDR3 is CASSPGGDWTGELFF. The CDR3 DNA follows: TGCGCCAGCAGCCCAGGGGGGGATTGGACCGGGGAGCTGTTTTTT. Looking up the rest from reference TRBV5-1 and TRBJ2-2 gives the full variable domain: KAGVTQTPRYLIKTRGQQVTLSCSPISGHRSVSWYQQTPGQGLQFLFEYFSETQRNKGNFPGRFSGRQFSNSRSEMNVSTLELGDSALYLCASSPGGDWTGELFFGEGSRLTVL.

The DNA of the CDR3 is TGCGCCAGCAGTGAATGGGGATATGGCTACACCTTC. Protein product: CASSEWGYGYTF. This sequence joins TRBV10-2 and TRBJ1-2, with no clear D. The V and J ends lost 3 bases and 5 bases respectively, with 7 bases between them. This CDR3 spans 12 amino acids. The germline CDR1 and CDR2 sequences are WSHSY and SAAADI.

V gene TRBV2 combines with J gene TRBJ2-7, with 7 nucleotides matching TRBD1. CDR3 length: 12 residues. Germline loops: CDR1 SNHLY, CDR2 FYNNEI. Trimming cost V 10 bases and J 2 bases; bases outside gene matches: 5. CDR3 amino acids: CANRQGTYEQYF. CDR3 coding DNA: TGTGCCAACAGACAGGGAACCTACGAGCAGTACTTC.

V gene TRBV2 combines with J gene TRBJ2-7, with 8 bases fitting TRBD1. This CDR3 has 14 amino acids. Germline lookup yields CDR1 SNHLY and CDR2 FYNNEI. J was trimmed by 5 bases and V by 7 bases; bases with no gene match: 10. The CDR3 is CASKQTGAQNEQYF. As DNA, the CDR3 is TGTGCCAGCAAACAGACAGGGGCTCAGAACGAGCAGTACTTC.

The rearrangement links TRBV7-9 to TRBJ2-1, with 10 bases matching TRBD2. Looked up from germline, CDR1 is SEHNR and CDR2 is FQNEAQ (reference sequence). V lost 2 bases to trimming and J lost 5 bases; unmatched junction nucleotides: 9. This CDR3 has 17 amino acids. CDR3 sequence reads: CASSLSGRGQRDNEQFF. The CDR3 DNA follows: TGTGCCAGCAGCTTAAGCGGGAGGGGCCAGAGAGACAATGAGCAGTTCTTC. Full variable domain (outside the CDR3, taken from reference TRBV7-9 and TRBJ2-1): DTGVSQNPRHKITKRGQNVTFRCDPISEHNRLYWYRQTLGQGPEFLTYFQNEAQLEKSRLLSDRFSAERPKGSFSTLEIQRTEQGDSAMYLCASSLSGRGQRDNEQFFGPGTRLTVL.

Of note for this clone: Lacking the conserved final phenylalanine or tryptophan, this CDR3 likely reflects a read error. The DNA is left out, because the CDR3 cannot be placed on it with certainty; the CDR3 is given as TCRdb lists it. The chain uses TRBV1 and TRBJ1-2; TRBD1, the D gene given by the table, was not confirmed from the DNA. TRBV1 corresponds to a pseudogene. From its first to its last residue, the CDR3 has 9 amino acids. The CDR3 protein is CTSSYRDRV.

V usage is TRBV29-1 and J usage is TRBJ2-2; 10 nucleotides align to TRBD2. This CDR3 region has 15 residues. The V gene end was trimmed by 6 bases and the J gene end by 5 bases; junction bases not matched to a gene: 9. CDR1 and CDR2 (germline): SQVTM, ANQGSEA. For the CDR3, the DNA is TGCAGCGTATTTACTAGCGGGACAAAAACCGGGGAGCTGTTTTTT. Its translation is CSVFTSGTKTGELFF.

This chain links TRBV5-1 with TRBJ2-6; tentative D call: TRBD1 (5 bases). The germline CDR1 and CDR2 sequences are SGHRS and YFSETQ. The germline V and J ends were trimmed by 2 bases and 1 base, with 13 bases remaining between them. CDR3 length: 17 residues. The CDR3 coding sequence is TGCGCCAGCAGCTTCAGCAGGGCATTTTCTGGGGCCAACGTCCTGACTTTC. This gives the protein CASSFSRAFSGANVLTF.

This clone was seen a handful of times. The rearrangement joins TRBV10-1 to TRBJ1-3; TRBD1 aligns across 8 bases. The ends lost 2 bases at V and 5 bases at J; junction bases unmatched: 5. The CDR3 has 15 residues. Germline loops: CDR1 WNHNN, CDR2 SYGVQD (reference sequence). The CDR3 nucleotides read TGCGCCAGCAGTGAGCAGGGGGCGAAAAGAAACACCATATATTTT. Protein: CASSEQGAKRNTIYF.

This clone was seen just once. The chain employs TRBV27 and TRBJ2-3; 13 bases match TRBD2. The germline CDR1 and CDR2 sequences are MNHEY and SMNVEV (reference sequence). This CDR3 spans 16 amino acids. The V segment lost 4 bases and the J segment 0 bases; nucleotides outside the gene matches: 1. CDR3: CASSSGLAGSTDTQYF. In DNA form, the CDR3 reads TGTGCCAGCAGTTCGGGACTAGCGGGGAGCACAGATACGCAGTATTTT.

The chain is built from TRBV9 and TRBJ2-1; D is possibly TRBD1 (7 bases). This CDR3 region has 17 residues. V lost 4 bases to trimming and J lost 5 bases, with 22 bases between them. The germline CDR1 and CDR2 sequences are SGDLS and YYNGEE. CDR3 in amino acids: CASSSNPGGSRDNEQFF. The CDR3 bases are TGTGCCAGCAGCTCGAACCCAGGGGGGAGTCGGGACAATGAGCAGTTCTTC.

This clone was picked up a small number of times. CDR3 amino acids: CASSYHSGRVDNEQFF. In DNA form, the CDR3 reads TGTGCCAGCAGCTACCATAGCGGGAGGGTCGACAATGAGCAGTTCTTC. The chain joins TRBV14 to TRBJ2-1, with 11 bases aligning to TRBD2. This CDR3 is 16 amino acids long. Germline V gives CDR1 SGHDN, CDR2 FVKESK. V lost 5 bases to trimming and J lost 5 bases; unmatched junction nucleotides: 8.

This rearrangement joins TRBV4-2 to TRBJ2-1; TRBD2 is a possible D gene (6 bases). Per germline, CDR1 LGHNA and CDR2 YNFKEQ. Between the trimmed V and J ends, which lost 3 bases and 8 bases, there was a span of 14 bases. The CDR3 consists of 14 residues. CDR3 DNA sequence: TGTGCCAGCAGCCAGTCGGGGGTGGCGGATGAGCAGTTCTTC. Its translation is CASSQSGVADEQFF.

CDR3 in amino acids: CASSFMGGGYEKLFF. Here the CDR3 DNA reads TGTGCCAGCAGTTTTATGGGTGGGGGATACGAAAAACTGTTTTTT. The chain recombines TRBV28 with TRBJ1-4; possible D gene TRBD1, 5 bases. V shed 3 bases and J shed 8 bases, with 16 bases lying between them. In germline, CDR1 is MDHEN, CDR2 SYDVKM. This CDR3 is 15 amino acids long. The full variable domain, in which reference TRBV28 and TRBJ1-4 provide the parts outside the CDR3, is DVKVTQSSRYLVKRTGEKVFLECVQDMDHENMFWYRQDPGLGLRLIYFSYDVKMKEKGDIPEGYSVSREKKERFSLILESASTNQTSMYLCASSFMGGGYEKLFFGSGTQLSVL.

This chain uses TRBV6-6 with TRBJ2-3, with D maybe TRBD1 (5 bases). Trimming shortened V by 2 bases and J by 2 bases, and 11 bases separated the two germline ends. This CDR3 has 15 amino acids. Germline V gene lookup returns CDR1 MNHNY and CDR2 SVGAGI (reference sequence). As DNA, the CDR3 is TGTGCCAGCAGTTACGGCGACAGTGTCACAGATACGCAGTATTTT. Translation gives CASSYGDSVTDTQYF.

This rearrangement joins TRBV7-9 to TRBJ2-4; D possibly corresponds to TRBD1 (6 bases). The V and J ends lost 2 bases and 0 bases respectively, with 11 bases between them. CDR1 is SEHNR, CDR2 FQNEAQ, per germline (reference sequence). This CDR3 region has 16 residues. In DNA form, the CDR3 reads TGTGCCAGCAGCTTATGGGGGCGCCTAGCCAAAAACATTCAGTACTTC. Translating it yields CASSLWGRLAKNIQYF.

The chain has TRBV5-6 and TRBJ2-3, with 11 bases lining up with TRBD2. J was trimmed by 4 bases and V by 4 bases; bases with no gene match: 5. This CDR3 spans 15 amino acids. CDR1 SGHDT and CDR2 YYEEEE come from the germline V gene. The CDR3 sequence is CASSILAGVADTQYF. The CDR3 region has the DNA TGTGCCAGCAGCATACTAGCGGGAGTGGCAGATACGCAGTATTTT.

This chain links TRBV6-5 with TRBJ1-1; D might be TRBD1 (5 bases). Per the germline V gene, CDR1 is MNHEY and CDR2 is SVGAGI. V was clipped by 3 bases and J by 0 bases, with 8 bases between them. CDR3 length: 14 amino acids. As DNA, the CDR3 is TGTGCCAGCAGTTATGGACAAATGAACACTGAAGCTTTCTTT. Encoded protein: CASSYGQMNTEAFF.

The CDR3 coding sequence is TGTGCCAGCAGCTTAGGGGGGGTACCTTTGGAGACCCAGTACTTC. Translating it yields CASSLGGVPLETQYF. The chain employs TRBV7-9 and TRBJ2-5, with D perhaps matching TRBD2 (6 bases). This CDR3 is built from 15 residues. V was cut by 1 base and J by 5 bases, with 14 bases left in between. Germline loops: CDR1 SEHNR, CDR2 FQNEAQ (reference sequence).

CDR3 loop: CASSQDTQADLLFYGYTF. The CDR3 nucleotides read TGTGCCAGCAGCCAAGATACTCAGGCAGACTTACTCTTCTATGGCTACACCTTC. The gene calls are TRBV4-2 and TRBJ1-2, with D uncertain. Germline loops: CDR1 LGHNA, CDR2 YNFKEQ. The CDR3 spans 18 residues. The V and J ends lost 0 bases and 4 bases respectively, with 21 bases between them.

The rearrangement links TRBV9 to TRBJ2-2; TRBD2 matches 7 bases. V dropped 2 bases and J dropped 7; count of bases not matched to a gene: 8. The CDR3 totals 15 residues. CDR1 and CDR2 (germline): SGDLS, YYNGEE. As DNA, the CDR3 is TGTGCCAGCAGCGTCAGCGGGACGTTTGGCGGGGAGCTGTTTTTT. This codes for CASSVSGTFGGELFF. Looking up the rest from reference TRBV9 and TRBJ2-2 gives the full variable domain: DSGVTQTPKHLITATGQRVTLRCSPRSGDLSVYWYQQSLDQGLQFLIQYYNGEERAKGNILERFSAQQFPDLHSELNLSSLELGDSALYFCASSVSGTFGGELFFGEGSRLTVL.